This T cell receptor beta chain appears in the sequencing data of a study of response to subunit inactivated influenza vaccine. From germline, CDR1 is SQVTM and CDR2 ANQGSEA. The CDR3 loop spans 15 amino acids. V shed 6 bases and J 4 bases; nucleotides not matched to a gene: 8. Study findings and constraints: Each seasonal influenza vaccination recruits few new T cells, the authors suggested.

In TCRdb, the RT-PCR reads were re-called with MiXCR into one record per CDR3 protein. The sample holds approximately 490,000 distinct CDR3 sequences; roughly 7.6% are singletons and the top ten take roughly 14%. This clonotype came up many times. Its antigen remains unidentified. The sample in question was PBMCs from blood, obtained roughly 24 months after vaccination. The source is a man between 50 and 69 years old who received an inactivated influenza vaccine. This chain uses TRBV29-1 with TRBJ2-2; 10 nucleotides agree with TRBD1. The CDR3 here is CSVGYRTGGTGELFF. The CDR3 region has the DNA TGCAGCGTGGGCTACCGGACAGGGGGCACCGGGGAGCTGTTTTTT.